This T cell receptor beta chain was documented in a study of T cells expressing NK-cell markers (dated by TCRdb to 2018 to 2020). Describing the broader study: TCR beta-chain repertoires were profiled in sorted CD3+CD56+NKG2C+, CD3+CD56+NKG2C- and CD3+CD56-NKG2C+ T-cell subsets from fewer than 10 donors. Libraries were sequenced as 2 x 150 bp reads on Illumina HiSeq 2000/2500, MiSeq or NextSeq. Seven of the eight sequenced donors were HCMV-seropositive and one was HCMV-seronegative. The eight sequenced donors were randomly selected healthy volunteers, three men and five women. Overall results and qualifications from the work: In over five donors, the dominant CD3+CD56+NKG2C+ clonotypes were among the top 10 CD8+ clonotypes and accounted for 1.0-7.0% of CD8+ T cells. Those dominant clonotypes were again the most abundant among CD3+CD56-NKG2C+ cells in several donors, at 28.3-60.1%. It remained unclear whether the expanded NKG2C-expressing T cell clones were specific for HCMV antigens.

HCMV-specific IgG was detected in serum with a commercial ELISA kit to determine HCMV serostatus. Ficoll density gradient centrifugation was used to isolate peripheral blood mononuclear cells from blood. Instrument used: Illumina HiSeq 2000. TCR beta cDNA libraries were prepared using 5'RACE template switching, which introduced a universal primer site and unique molecular identifiers. cDNA synthesis was primed from the TCR beta constant segment and was followed by two successive PCR amplification steps. The authors' pipeline ran thus. MIGEC handled demultiplexing of the reads and grouping by UMI, while MiTCR was used to assemble and quantify clonotypes. To remove erroneous sequences, TCR cDNA sequences were retained only when supported by two or more reads. The tcR package was used for downstream repertoire analysis, with clonotypes matched between fractions based on CDR3 nucleotide sequence plus V segment. VDJmatch was used to annotate antigen specificity against VDJdb, with one amino acid substitution allowed in CDR3. TCRdb reprocessed the reads and lists each CDR3 protein sequence as a single entry, with no DNA. The V and J calls reflect TCRdb's pipeline rather than the authors' work. The sample's table covers about 460,000 distinct CDR3 sequences. Over 1.1% of the sample is held by the ten biggest clonotypes.

Comment on this clonotype: Its binding antigen is unknown.

CDR1 and CDR2 were assigned from the germline V gene (reference sequence) as DFQATT and SNEGSKA. The CDR3 holds 14 amino acids from the cysteine to the phenylalanine. No DNA is recorded. The source is a woman aged 45-59 years in good health. Donor details come from another sample of the same person, matched by shared clones. Sample: blood T cells: a sorted CD56 or NKG2C T cell subset, CD4+ or CD8+ T cells, or bulk PBMC T cells (not recorded which). This sequence uses TRBV20-1 and TRBJ1-5; TCRdb indicates TRBD1, and absent DNA this call remains unverified. The CDR3 protein sequence reads: CSARYRGGNQPQHF.